Ten or more counts support the clone carrying this TCR beta chain. Its target is unknown. This sample was included in a study of blood T cells in healthy people across ages. Overall study: The template switching approach captured approximately one barcoded beta molecule for every two T cells. General observations from the study: Long-lived donors had more naive CD4+ cells and higher diversity than aged donors. The recorded TCR beta diversity per million T cells decreased in a roughly linear manner with age.

A second PCR, run for about 6 to 12 cycles, used a sample-barcoded 5' primer plus a J-beta primer mix. MiXCR was run by TCRdb on the 5' RACE reads, yielding one entry per CDR3 protein. The sample has 650,000 to 1,000,000 distinct CDR3 sequences, roughly 34% seen once. Total RNA, at least 5.5 micrograms per sample, came from PBMCs. The germline gives CDR1 DFQATT, CDR2 SNEGSKA (reference sequence). V was clipped by 0 bases and J by 3 bases, with 15 bases between them. This CDR3 comprises 16 residues. This chain uses TRBV20-1 with TRBJ2-1; unclear D gene. Sequencing used blood. The TCR was taken from a man aged 18 to 29 in good health. This chain's CDR3 is CSARDPVKGVYNEQFF. CDR3 nucleotide sequence: TGCAGTGCTAGAGATCCAGTAAAGGGTGTCTACAATGAGCAGTTCTTC.